This TCR beta chain was captured by sequencing in a study of tumor and adjacent non-tumor tissue in lung cancer. Whole-study context: Histology: eleven to twelve adenocarcinoma, 2 squamous cell carcinoma, 1 small cell lung cancer. Samples averaged approximately 4.2 million productive TCRbeta reads each.

This clonotype was seen a single time. Its target is not known. This sample's RNA came from whole unsorted tissue. The study, taken as a whole, reports: Tumor tissue had significantly higher TCR diversity than normal lung. Tumor repertoires had a smaller top 100 clone share than normal lung.

The library came from three nested PCR rounds adapted from ARM-PCR protocols. In TCRdb, the multiplex PCR reads were re-called with MiXCR into one record per CDR3 protein. This table has 200,000 to 250,000 distinct CDR3 sequences, about 76% appearing once. Sample: lung tumor tissue. This sequence originates from a man between 60 and 75 years old with non-small cell lung cancer.

The chain's CDR3 is CSARATRGGQRINEQFF. In nucleotides, the CDR3 is TGCAGTGCTAGAGCGACGCGAGGGGGTCAACGGATCAATGAGCAGTTCTTC. The rearrangement uses TRBV20-1 and TRBJ2-1, with D tentatively TRBD1 (6 bases). The CDR3 runs to 17 residues. Germline V lookup: CDR1 DFQATT, CDR2 SNEGSKA (reference sequence). V dropped 1 base and J dropped 6 bases, with 22 bases sitting between them.